A single sample is the source of the 32 T cell receptor beta chains below, sequenced in a study of T-cell reconstitution after alpha-beta-depleted transplantation in children. Researchers prepared the TCRbeta library using unique molecular identifiers, the study reports. MiXCR, run by TCRdb on the PCR reads, gives a single entry per CDR3 protein. The sample holds some 490,000 distinct CDR3 sequences, under 15% seen once. The sequencing used PBMCs from the stem cell graft donor, collected from the stem cell graft. Source of these receptors: a human donor who donated a stem cell graft to a child with combined immunodeficiency.

The chain carries TRBV12-3 or TRBV12-4 and TRBJ2-3, with 10 bases that match TRBD1. This CDR3 contains 15 residues. V lost 7 bases to trimming and J lost 3 bases; unmatched junction nucleotides: 7. CDR3: CASNPTGGGTDTQYF. The CDR3 bases are TGTGCCAGCAACCCGACAGGGGGCGGAACAGATACGCAGTATTTT.

Points on this clonotype: The junction does not match germline at one end; this may be a read error. The chain employs TRBV6-2 or TRBV6-3 and TRBJ2-4, with D maybe TRBD2 (5 bases). Germline loops: CDR1 MNHEY, CDR2 SVGEGT. This CDR3 is built from 17 residues. CDR3 protein: CASSYPLLGLAKNIQHF. In nucleotides, the CDR3 is TGTGCCAGCAGTTACCCTTTGCTGGGTCTAGCCAAAAACATTCAGCACTTC.

This clonotype has a count of ten or more. V and J are TRBV11-2 and TRBJ1-1; TRBD1 is a possible D gene (5 bases). This CDR3 region has 14 residues. The ends were cut back, 5 bases at V and 4 bases at J, with 14 bases in the middle. From germline, CDR1 is SGHAT and CDR2 FQNNGV. For the CDR3, the DNA is TGTGCCAGCAGCCCAAGGCAGGGTGGCACTGAAGCTTTCTTT. Protein product: CASSPRQGGTEAFF.

J is TRBJ2-7 and V is TRBV4-1, with TRBD1 identical over 7 bases. Germline CDR1 reads MGHRA; CDR2 reads YSYEKL. The J segment lost 2 bases and the V segment lost 4 bases, leaving 8 bases of the junction unmatched. CDR3 length: 15 amino acids. The CDR3 coding sequence is TGCGCCAGCAGCCGTCAGACAGGGACGACCTACGAGCAGTACTTC. Protein sequence: CASSRQTGTTYEQYF.

The sample holds many counts of this clonotype. V usage is TRBV6-1 and J usage is TRBJ2-7; 10 bases are a match to TRBD2. The CDR3 is 15 residues long. Germline V gene lookup returns CDR1 MNHNS and CDR2 SASEGT. J was trimmed by 6 bases and V by 5 bases; bases with no gene match: 10. CDR3 loop: CASSSLAGDGSEQYF. CDR3 DNA: TGTGCCAGCAGTAGCCTAGCGGGAGACGGTAGCGAGCAGTACTTC.

This clonotype was seen at least ten times. This chain uses TRBV12-3 or TRBV12-4 with TRBJ2-3; 15 nucleotides line up with TRBD2. V trimming: 5 bases; J trimming: 1 base; junction bases outside the gene matches: 1. This CDR3 is built from 16 residues. This CDR3 is CASSRTSGRGTDTQYF. CDR3 nucleotide sequence: TGTGCCAGCAGTCGGACTAGCGGGAGGGGCACAGATACGCAGTATTTT.

Ten or more counts support this clonotype. The V and J genes are TRBV3-1 and TRBJ2-1, with unresolved D. Trimming took 0 bases from V and 6 from J, leaving 9 bases between them. This CDR3 has 14 amino acids. Germline V gene sequence: CDR1 LGHDT, CDR2 YNNKEL (reference sequence). The CDR3 reads CASSQDRLGNEQFF. The CDR3 bases are TGTGCCAGCAGCCAAGATAGACTGGGCAATGAGCAGTTCTTC.

This rearrangement joins TRBV6-2 or TRBV6-3 to TRBJ1-2, with D unclear. The ends were cut back, 7 bases at V and 7 bases at J, with 4 bases in the middle. The V gene's germline CDR1 is MNHEY and CDR2 SVGEGT. The CDR3 contains 9 residues. CDR3 sequence reads: CASNIGYTF. DNA of the CDR3: TGTGCCAGCAATATTGGCTACACCTTC.

This clonotype was recorded many times. The V gene is TRBV4-3, the J gene TRBJ1-6, with a tentative D call TRBD1 (6 bases). The CDR3 loop spans 15 amino acids. V was clipped by 1 base and J by 9 bases, with 13 bases between them. Germline V CDR1 and CDR2: LGHNA, YSLEER. CDR3 amino acids: CASSQVNRVASPLHF. The CDR3 DNA follows: TGCGCCAGCAGCCAAGTGAACAGGGTGGCTTCACCCCTCCACTTT.

This clonotype was detected ten times or more. This chain links TRBV7-2 with TRBJ2-3; no clear D. The CDR3 loop spans 16 amino acids. Germline V gene sequence: CDR1 SGHTA, CDR2 FQGNSA. V was trimmed by 2 bases and J by 0 bases, leaving 12 bases between them. CDR3 DNA sequence: TGTGCCAGCAGCTTAAGGAGAATGATAAGCACAGATACGCAGTATTTT. It translates to CASSLRRMISTDTQYF. The full variable domain, its missing parts supplied by reference TRBV7-2 and TRBJ2-3, is GAGVSQSPSNKVTEKGKDVELRCDPISGHTALYWYRQSLGQGLEFLIYFQGNSAPDKSGLPSDRFSAERTGGSVSTLTIQRTQQEDSAVYLCASSLRRMISTDTQYFGPGTRLTVL.

The sample holds a few counts of this clonotype. The chain joins TRBV7-9 to TRBJ2-3; a possible D gene is TRBD2 (6 bases). Germline CDR1 reads SEHNR; CDR2 reads FQNEAQ (reference sequence). The CDR3 spans 15 residues. V lost 3 bases and J 2 bases, leaving 12 bases between the germline ends. CDR3 in amino acids: CASSLARGYTDTQYF. CDR3 bases: TGTGCCAGCAGCTTGGCGCGGGGCTACACAGATACGCAGTATTTT.

CDR3 protein: CASSFIPGQGTGELFF. CDR3 nucleotide sequence: TGTGCCAGCAGTTTCATCCCGGGACAGGGCACCGGGGAGCTGTTTTTT. The chain has TRBV12-3 or TRBV12-4 and TRBJ2-2; 9 bases are shared with TRBD1. V shed 3 bases, J shed 4 bases, and the junction held 6 bases outside the gene matches. The CDR3 extends over 16 amino acids.

Points on this clonotype: This may come from a read error, since a much larger clone is one base off. Likely a read error: the CDR3 ends without its conserved phenylalanine or tryptophan. CDR3 in DNA: TGTGCCAGCAGCGCACGACAGGATTCATACAATCAGCCCCAGCATTGT. Translation gives CASSARQDSYNQPQHC. The rearrangement uses TRBV28 and TRBJ1-5; maybe TRBD1 (6 bases). The germline gives CDR1 MDHEN, CDR2 SYDVKM. The CDR3 spans 16 residues. The V end lost 6 bases, the J end lost 3 bases, and 18 bases lay between the germline ends.

This clonotype was recorded many times. The rearrangement uses TRBV12-3 or TRBV12-4 and TRBJ1-5; the D is unclear. The CDR3 runs 13 residues. V lost 3 bases, J lost 2 bases, and 5 bases lay in between. As DNA, the CDR3 is TGTGCCAGCAGTTTCGATCGCAATCAGCCCCAGCATTTT. Its translation: CASSFDRNQPQHF.

The V gene is TRBV28, the J gene TRBJ1-2; no reliable D call. V lost 3 bases, J lost 2 bases, and 7 bases lay in between. Germline lookup yields CDR1 MDHEN and CDR2 SYDVKM. This CDR3 spans 13 amino acids. The CDR3 DNA follows: TGTGCCAGCAGTTTCTGGGAAAACTATGGCTACACCTTC. Its translation: CASSFWENYGYTF.

This clonotype was seen only a few times. V usage is TRBV2 and J usage is TRBJ2-3, with TRBD2 matching over 7 bases. The germline V gene has CDR1 SNHLY and CDR2 FYNNEI. J gave up 2 bases and V 8 bases, and 7 bases lay outside the gene matches. There are 14 residues in the CDR3. The chain's CDR3 is CASGRGTITDTQYF. CDR3 coding DNA: TGTGCCAGCGGGCGAGGGACTATCACAGATACGCAGTATTTT.

Only a few counts were recorded for this clonotype. The chain links TRBV7-2 to TRBJ2-1; D is uncertain. This CDR3 spans 15 amino acids. V lost 5 bases and J 1 base, leaving 12 bases between the germline ends. Germline CDR1 and CDR2: SGHTA and FQGNSA. CDR3 region: CASSPSVGSYNEQFF. CDR3 nucleotide sequence: TGTGCCAGCAGCCCATCGGTCGGTTCCTACAATGAGCAGTTCTTC. The complete variable domain, with remaining parts taken from reference TRBV7-2 and TRBJ2-1, reads GAGVSQSPSNKVTEKGKDVELRCDPISGHTALYWYRQSLGQGLEFLIYFQGNSAPDKSGLPSDRFSAERTGGSVSTLTIQRTQQEDSAVYLCASSPSVGSYNEQFFGPGTRLTVL.

This clonotype was observed a handful of times. The V and J genes are TRBV7-2 and TRBJ2-2; possibly TRBD1 for D (7 bases). V gave up 3 bases and J gave up 4 bases, with 15 bases separating them. The CDR3 contains 16 residues. CDR1 and CDR2 from the germline V gene are SGHTA and FQGNSA. CDR3 DNA: TGTGCCAGCAGCTTCCCCGCGGGACAGCCCACCGGGGAGCTGTTTTTT. It specifies CASSFPAGQPTGELFF. The full variable domain, rest sourced from reference TRBV7-2 and TRBJ2-2, is GAGVSQSPSNKVTEKGKDVELRCDPISGHTALYWYRQSLGQGLEFLIYFQGNSAPDKSGLPSDRFSAERTGGSVSTLTIQRTQQEDSAVYLCASSFPAGQPTGELFFGEGSRLTVL.

This clonotype showed up just a few times. The J gene is TRBJ1-3, the V gene TRBV27; D is unresolved. This CDR3 comprises 14 residues. Germline V gene sequence: CDR1 MNHEY, CDR2 SMNVEV (reference sequence). The V and J ends lost 4 bases and 0 bases respectively, with 7 bases between them. The CDR3 here is CASSSGNSGNTIYF. The CDR3 DNA sequence: TGTGCCAGCAGTTCGGGGAACTCTGGAAACACCATATATTTT.

The chain carries TRBV4-1 and TRBJ1-2, with a possible D match to TRBD1 (6 bases). The CDR3 is 14 amino acids. Looked up from germline, CDR1 is MGHRA and CDR2 is YSYEKL. Trimming took 4 bases from V and 8 from J, leaving 17 bases between them. CDR3: CASSPVQGVGGYTF. CDR3 in DNA: TGCGCCAGCAGCCCAGTACAGGGAGTCGGAGGCTACACCTTC.

This clonotype was counted between two and nine times. This chain connects TRBV15 to TRBJ2-3; D unclear. The V gene's germline CDR1 is LNHNV and CDR2 YYDKDF (reference sequence). The CDR3 has 16 amino acids. The germline V and J ends were trimmed by 1 base and 0 bases, with 11 bases remaining between them. The chain's CDR3 is CATSRVRGSSTDTQYF. Here the CDR3 DNA reads TGTGCCACCAGCAGAGTTCGCGGATCTAGCACAGATACGCAGTATTTT. The full variable domain, with the rest looked up from reference TRBV15 and TRBJ2-3, is DAMVIQNPRYQVTQFGKPVTLSCSQTLNHNVMYWYQQKSSQAPKLLFHYYDKDFNNEADTPDNFQSRRPNTSFCFLDIRSPGLGDTAMYLCATSRVRGSSTDTQYFGPGTRLTVL.

Ten or more counts support this clonotype. The CDR3 spells CASSLLGQDSYNEQFF. Here the CDR3 DNA reads TGTGCCAGCAGTTTGCTGGGACAGGACTCCTACAATGAGCAGTTCTTC. This rearrangement joins TRBV28 to TRBJ2-1, with 8 bases that match TRBD1. The length of the CDR3 is 16 residues. The V and J ends lost 3 bases and 0 bases, in that order; junction bases with no gene match: 4. Germline CDR1 and CDR2: MDHEN and SYDVKM.

This clonotype was found many times. This chain links TRBV6-1 with TRBJ2-1; a possible D gene is TRBD1 (5 bases). Germline V gives CDR1 MNHNS, CDR2 SASEGT. The CDR3 runs to 14 residues. V was clipped by 2 bases and J by 5 bases, with 10 bases between them. The DNA for the CDR3 is TGTGCCAGCAGTGAACGAGTGACAGACAATGAGCAGTTCTTC. It encodes CASSERVTDNEQFF.

The chain joins TRBV29-1 to TRBJ2-7; a possible D gene is TRBD1 (6 bases). The CDR3 spans 12 residues. Trimming stripped 8 bases from V and 2 bases from J, with 13 bases between. Germline assignment: CDR1 SQVTM and CDR2 ANQGSEA. The CDR3 is CSTIGDTYEQYF. In DNA form, the CDR3 reads TGCAGCACCATAGGGGACACCTACGAGCAGTACTTC.

This clonotype turned up a few times. The gene calls are TRBV7-2 and TRBJ2-5; D remains unclear. From germline, CDR1 is SGHTA and CDR2 FQGNSA. The CDR3 totals 13 residues. V shed 5 bases and J shed 5 bases, with 12 bases lying between them. This CDR3 reads CASSANPVETQYF. CDR3 in DNA: TGTGCCAGCAGCGCGAATCCGGTGGAGACCCAGTACTTC.

V gene TRBV3-1 combines with J gene TRBJ2-2; 7 positions agree with TRBD2. Germline CDR1 LGHDT, CDR2 YNNKEL (reference sequence). CDR3 size: 17 residues. V dropped 1 base and J dropped 5; count of bases not matched to a gene: 10. For the CDR3, the DNA is TGTGCCAGCAGCCAAGTTACGGCGGGAGTGAAAACCGGGGAGCTGTTTTTT. This sequence encodes CASSQVTAGVKTGELFF.

The chain joins TRBV5-1 to TRBJ2-7; 15 bases match TRBD2. The trim removed 4 bases at V and 3 bases at J, leaving 8 bases unmatched. Germline V gene sequence: CDR1 SGHRS, CDR2 YFSETQ. This CDR3 is 17 amino acids long. In DNA, the CDR3 is TGCGCCAGCAGCCCAGGACTAGCGGGGGGGGCCTTCTACGAGCAGTACTTC. This encodes CASSPGLAGGAFYEQYF.

This clonotype was observed a handful of times. J is TRBJ2-1 and V is TRBV6-2 or TRBV6-3; D possibly corresponds to TRBD2 (5 bases). Trimming took off 2 bases at V and 6 bases at J, with 14 bases between the two ends. This CDR3 has 15 residues. Germline V gene data show CDR1 as MNHEY and CDR2 as SVGEGT. The DNA of the CDR3 is TGTGCCAGCAGTTACCTCACAAACGGGATCAATGAGCAGTTCTTC. It yields the protein CASSYLTNGINEQFF.

The table lists this clonotype with many counts. The chain has TRBV4-3 and TRBJ1-1; D unclear. This CDR3 comprises 13 residues. CDR1 and CDR2 from the germline V gene are LGHNA and YSLEER. V dropped 1 base and J dropped 7 bases, with 10 bases sitting between them. This CDR3 is CASSQAREFEAFF. Written as DNA, the CDR3 is TGCGCCAGCAGCCAAGCTAGAGAATTTGAAGCTTTCTTT.

This chain uses TRBV5-5 with TRBJ1-2; TRBD1 matches 8 bases. Trimming took 4 bases from V and 6 from J; bases not matched to a gene: 14. Germline CDR1 is SGHKS and CDR2 is YYEKEE (reference sequence). The CDR3 sequence is 16 residues long. The CDR3 DNA reads as TGTGCCAGCAGCCCGACGGACAGGGTGCTTGGGAATGGCTACACCTTC. Amino acid sequence: CASSPTDRVLGNGYTF.

This clonotype was recorded a few times. CDR3 sequence (DNA): TGCAGTGCTAGAGATAAGATGGAGCGGTTCGGGTCCTACGAGCAGTACTTC. It codes for CSARDKMERFGSYEQYF. The chain links TRBV20-1 to TRBJ2-7; D possibly corresponds to TRBD2 (5 bases). The V gene lost 0 bases and the J gene lost 1 base, with 19 bases spanning the gap. Germline CDR1 and CDR2: DFQATT and SNEGSKA (reference sequence). CDR3 length: 17 amino acids.

The V call is TRBV12-3 or TRBV12-4, the J call TRBJ1-4; TRBD1 is a possible D gene (6 bases). The germline V and J ends were trimmed by 5 bases and 7 bases, with 14 bases remaining between them. The CDR3 has 14 residues. CDR3 loop: CASSRGQSFEKLFF. CDR3 DNA sequence: TGTGCCAGCAGTCGTGGACAGTCGTTTGAAAAACTGTTTTTT.